This TCR beta chain appears in the sequencing data of a study of blood T cell repertoires in COVID-19. Overall study: Samples representing acute and convalescent COVID-19 were sourced from the United States, Italy and Spain.

CDR1 MNHNS and CDR2 SASEGT come from the germline V gene. The CDR3 runs 14 residues. V was clipped by 0 bases and J by 1 base, with 5 bases between them. As processed by the authors: Reference gene primers were amplified, and this amplification served to estimate nucleated cell counts. Assay used: immunoSEQ multiplex PCR; TCRdb lists only in-frame clones, some missing. The DNA was the basis for D and trimming; V, J and clone size are from that table. This sample carries tens of thousands of clones, approximately 88% of them seen once, and the ten largest clones take 4.5% to 5.5%. Sequenced: peripheral blood. J is TRBJ2-3 and V is TRBV6-1, with D maybe TRBD2 (5 bases). This TCR was recovered from a man between 60 and 75 years old with COVID-19, enrolled during active disease. The CDR3 protein is CASSEAGGTDTQYF. In nucleotides, the CDR3 is TGTGCCAGCAGTGAAGCGGGAGGCACAGATACGCAGTATTTT.